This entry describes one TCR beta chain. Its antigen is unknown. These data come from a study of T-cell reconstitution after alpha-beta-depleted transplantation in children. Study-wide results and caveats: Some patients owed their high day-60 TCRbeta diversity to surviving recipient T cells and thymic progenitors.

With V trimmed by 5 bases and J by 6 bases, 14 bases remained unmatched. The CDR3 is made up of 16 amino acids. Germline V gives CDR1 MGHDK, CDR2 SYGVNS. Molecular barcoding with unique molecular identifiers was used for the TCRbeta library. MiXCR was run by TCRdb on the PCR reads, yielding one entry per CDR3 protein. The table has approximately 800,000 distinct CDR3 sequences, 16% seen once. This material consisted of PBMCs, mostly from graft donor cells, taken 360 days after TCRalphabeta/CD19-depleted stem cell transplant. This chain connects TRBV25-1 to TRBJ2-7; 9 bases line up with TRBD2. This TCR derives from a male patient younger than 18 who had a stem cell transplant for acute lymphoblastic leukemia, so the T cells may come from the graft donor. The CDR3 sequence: CASSSLAGLLGGEQYF. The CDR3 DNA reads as TGTGCCAGCAGTTCCCTAGCGGGACTCCTGGGAGGCGAGCAGTACTTC.